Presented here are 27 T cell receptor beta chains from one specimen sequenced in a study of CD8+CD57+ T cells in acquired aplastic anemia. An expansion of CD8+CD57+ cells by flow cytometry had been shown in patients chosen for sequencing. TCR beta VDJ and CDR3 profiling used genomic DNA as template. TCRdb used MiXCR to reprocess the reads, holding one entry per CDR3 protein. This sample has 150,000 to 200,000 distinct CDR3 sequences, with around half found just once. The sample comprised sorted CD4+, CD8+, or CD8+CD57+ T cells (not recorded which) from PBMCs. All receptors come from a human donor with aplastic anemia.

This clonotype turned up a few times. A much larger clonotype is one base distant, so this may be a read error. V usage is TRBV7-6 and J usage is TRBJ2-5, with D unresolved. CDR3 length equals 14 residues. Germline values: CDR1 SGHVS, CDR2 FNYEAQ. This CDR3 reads CASTLPRDMETQYF. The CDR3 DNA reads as TGTGCCAGCACCTTACCTAGGGATATGGAGACCCAGTACTTC.

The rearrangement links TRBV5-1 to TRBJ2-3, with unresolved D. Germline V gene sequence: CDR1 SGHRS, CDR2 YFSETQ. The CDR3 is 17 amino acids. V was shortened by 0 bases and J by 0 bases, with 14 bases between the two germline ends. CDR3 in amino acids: CASSLATGSPSTDTQYF. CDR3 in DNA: TGCGCCAGCAGCTTGGCCACCGGGTCTCCTAGCACAGATACGCAGTATTTT.

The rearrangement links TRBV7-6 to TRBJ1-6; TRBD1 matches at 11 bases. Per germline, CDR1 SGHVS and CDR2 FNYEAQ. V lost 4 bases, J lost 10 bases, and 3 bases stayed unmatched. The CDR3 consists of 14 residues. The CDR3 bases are TGTGCCAGCAGCTGGGGGACAGGGGGATCACCCCTCCACTTT. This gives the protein CASSWGTGGSPLHF.

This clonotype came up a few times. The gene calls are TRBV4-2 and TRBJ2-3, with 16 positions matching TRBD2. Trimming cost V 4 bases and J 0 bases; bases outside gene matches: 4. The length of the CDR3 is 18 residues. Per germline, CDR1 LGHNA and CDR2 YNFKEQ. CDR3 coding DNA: TGTGCCAGCAGCCCGGGACTAGCGGGAGGGCCTAGCACAGATACGCAGTATTTT. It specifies CASSPGLAGGPSTDTQYF.

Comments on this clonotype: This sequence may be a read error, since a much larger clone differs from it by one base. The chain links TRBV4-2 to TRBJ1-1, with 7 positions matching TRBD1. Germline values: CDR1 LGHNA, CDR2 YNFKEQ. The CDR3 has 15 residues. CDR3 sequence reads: CASSQGRGGDTGAFF. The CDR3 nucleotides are TGTGCCAGCAGCCAAGGGCGAGGGGGCGACACTGGAGCTTTCTTT.

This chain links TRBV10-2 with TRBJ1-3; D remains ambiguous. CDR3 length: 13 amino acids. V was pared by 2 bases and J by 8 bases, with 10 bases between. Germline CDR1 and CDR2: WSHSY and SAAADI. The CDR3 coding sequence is TGCGCCAGCAGTGAGCAACCAGTGGACACCATATATTTT. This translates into CASSEQPVDTIYF.

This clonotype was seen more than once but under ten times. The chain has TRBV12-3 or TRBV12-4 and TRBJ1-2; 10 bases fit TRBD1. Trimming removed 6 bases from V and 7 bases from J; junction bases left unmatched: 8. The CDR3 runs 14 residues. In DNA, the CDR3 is TGTGCCAGCAGCCCCGGGACAGGGGCGAGTGGCTACACCTTC. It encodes CASSPGTGASGYTF.

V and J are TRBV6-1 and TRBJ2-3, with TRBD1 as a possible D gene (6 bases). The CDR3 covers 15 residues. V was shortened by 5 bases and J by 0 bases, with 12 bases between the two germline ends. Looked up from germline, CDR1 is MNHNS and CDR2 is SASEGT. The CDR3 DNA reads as TGTGCCAGCAGTATGAGACAGGCAAGCACAGATACGCAGTATTTT. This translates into CASSMRQASTDTQYF.

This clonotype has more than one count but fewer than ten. The CDR3: CASSLGSSYNEQFF. CDR3 DNA sequence: TGTGCCAGCAGTTTAGGGAGCTCCTACAATGAGCAGTTCTTC. This chain uses TRBV27 with TRBJ2-1, with D possibly being TRBD2 (5 bases). The CDR3 runs 14 residues. CDR1 and CDR2 from the germline V gene are MNHEY and SMNVEV (reference sequence). The ends were cut back, 2 bases at V and 0 bases at J, with 5 bases in the middle.

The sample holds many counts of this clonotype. The CDR3 bases are TGTGCCAGCAGTGAATCGCCTAAGGGGAATGAGCAGTTCTTC. Protein product: CASSESPKGNEQFF. The V call is TRBV25-1, the J call TRBJ2-1, with a weak D call TRBD1 (5 bases). The CDR3 spans 14 residues. CDR1 is MGHDK, CDR2 SYGVNS, per germline. Trimming left V 1 base short and J 7 bases short, with 11 bases between. The full variable domain, completed using reference TRBV25-1 and TRBJ2-1, is EADIYQTPRYLVIGTGKKITLECSQTMGHDKMYWYQQDPGMELHLIHYSYGVNSTEKGDLSSESTVSRIRTEHFPLTLESARPSHTSQYLCASSESPKGNEQFFGPGTRLTVL.

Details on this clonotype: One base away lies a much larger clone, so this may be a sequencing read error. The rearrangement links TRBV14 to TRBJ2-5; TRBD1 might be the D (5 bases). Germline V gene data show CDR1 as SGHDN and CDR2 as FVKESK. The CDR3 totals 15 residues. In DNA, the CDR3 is TGCGCCAGCAGCCAAGATCCGGCAGGGCAAGTGACCCAGTACTTC. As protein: CASSQDPAGQVTQYF.

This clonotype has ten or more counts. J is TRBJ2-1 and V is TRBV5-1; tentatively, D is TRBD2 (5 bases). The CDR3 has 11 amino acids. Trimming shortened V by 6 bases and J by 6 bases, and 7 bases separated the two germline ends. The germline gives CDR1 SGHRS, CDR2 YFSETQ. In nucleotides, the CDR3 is TGCGCCAGCACCCGGGGCAATGAGCAGTTCTTC. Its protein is CASTRGNEQFF.

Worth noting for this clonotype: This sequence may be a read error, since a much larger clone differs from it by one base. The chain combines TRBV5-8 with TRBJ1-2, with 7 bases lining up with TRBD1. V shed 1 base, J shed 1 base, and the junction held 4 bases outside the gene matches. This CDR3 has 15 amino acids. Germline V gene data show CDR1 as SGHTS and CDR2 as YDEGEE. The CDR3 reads CASSLTGALNYGYTF. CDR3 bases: TGTGCCAGCAGCTTGACAGGGGCCCTTAACTATGGCTACACCTTC.

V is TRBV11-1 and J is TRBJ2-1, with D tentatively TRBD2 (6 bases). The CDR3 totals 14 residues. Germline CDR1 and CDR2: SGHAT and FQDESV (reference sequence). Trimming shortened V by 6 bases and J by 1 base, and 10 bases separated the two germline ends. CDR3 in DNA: TGTGCCAGCAGGGTCAGCGGGTCCTACAATGAGCAGTTCTTC. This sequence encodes CASRVSGSYNEQFF.

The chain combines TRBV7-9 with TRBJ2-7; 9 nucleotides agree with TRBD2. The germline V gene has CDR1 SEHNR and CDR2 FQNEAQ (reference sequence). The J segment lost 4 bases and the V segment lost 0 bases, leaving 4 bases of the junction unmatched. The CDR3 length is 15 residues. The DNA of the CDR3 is TGTGCCAGCAGCTTAGCTCTAGCGGGGAATTACGAGCAGTACTTC. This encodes CASSLALAGNYEQYF.

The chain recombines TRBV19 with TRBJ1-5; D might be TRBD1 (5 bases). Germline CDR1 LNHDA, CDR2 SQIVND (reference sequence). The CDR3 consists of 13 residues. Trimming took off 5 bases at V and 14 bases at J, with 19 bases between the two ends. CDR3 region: CASSPGTSGNEHF. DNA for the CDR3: TGTGCCAGTAGTCCGGGGACTAGCGGGAATGAGCATTTT.

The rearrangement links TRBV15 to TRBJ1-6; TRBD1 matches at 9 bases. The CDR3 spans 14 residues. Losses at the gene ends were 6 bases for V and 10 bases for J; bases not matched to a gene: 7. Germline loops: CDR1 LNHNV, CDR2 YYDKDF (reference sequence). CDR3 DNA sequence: TGTGCCACCAGGGGGGACAGGGAACGATCACCCCTCCACTTT. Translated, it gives CATRGDRERSPLHF.

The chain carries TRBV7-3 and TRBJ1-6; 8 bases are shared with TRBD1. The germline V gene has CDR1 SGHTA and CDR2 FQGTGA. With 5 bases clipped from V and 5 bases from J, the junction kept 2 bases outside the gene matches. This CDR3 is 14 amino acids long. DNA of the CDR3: TGTGCCAGCAGCGTGGACAGGGATAATTCACCCCTCCACTTT. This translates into CASSVDRDNSPLHF.

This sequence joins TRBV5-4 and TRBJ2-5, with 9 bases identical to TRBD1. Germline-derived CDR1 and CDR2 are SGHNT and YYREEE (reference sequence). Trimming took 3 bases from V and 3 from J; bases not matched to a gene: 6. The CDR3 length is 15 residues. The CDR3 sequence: CASSWVTGGEETQYF. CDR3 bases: TGTGCCAGCAGCTGGGTTACAGGGGGCGAAGAGACCCAGTACTTC.

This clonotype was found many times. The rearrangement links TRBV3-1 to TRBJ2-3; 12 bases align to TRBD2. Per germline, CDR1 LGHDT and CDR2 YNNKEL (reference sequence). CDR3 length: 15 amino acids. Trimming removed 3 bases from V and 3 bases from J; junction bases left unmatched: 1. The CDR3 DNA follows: TGTGCCAGCAGCCAGGGGACTAGCGGGACAGATACGCAGTATTTT. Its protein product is CASSQGTSGTDTQYF.

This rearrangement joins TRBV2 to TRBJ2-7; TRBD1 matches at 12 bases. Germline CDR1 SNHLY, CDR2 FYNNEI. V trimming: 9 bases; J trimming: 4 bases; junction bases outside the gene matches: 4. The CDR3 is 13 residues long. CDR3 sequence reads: CASRDRGLYEQYF. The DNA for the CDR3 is TGTGCCAGTAGGGACAGGGGGCTATACGAGCAGTACTTC.

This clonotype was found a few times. The CDR3 reads CASSPIIAGLNTGELFF. For the CDR3, the DNA is TGCGCCAGCAGCCCGATAATAGCGGGACTAAACACCGGGGAGCTGTTTTTT. The chain uses TRBV4-3 and TRBJ2-2; TRBD2 agrees at 8 bases. Germline CDR1 is LGHNA and CDR2 is YSLEER. V trimming: 4 bases; J trimming: 2 bases; junction bases outside the gene matches: 9. The CDR3 loop spans 17 amino acids.

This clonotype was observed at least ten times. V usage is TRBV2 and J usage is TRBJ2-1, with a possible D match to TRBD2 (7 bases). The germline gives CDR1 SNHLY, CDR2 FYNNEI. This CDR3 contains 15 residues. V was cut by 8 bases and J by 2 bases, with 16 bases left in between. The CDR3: CASGGGGQAYNEQFF. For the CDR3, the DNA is TGTGCCAGCGGGGGAGGGGGGCAAGCCTACAATGAGCAGTTCTTC.

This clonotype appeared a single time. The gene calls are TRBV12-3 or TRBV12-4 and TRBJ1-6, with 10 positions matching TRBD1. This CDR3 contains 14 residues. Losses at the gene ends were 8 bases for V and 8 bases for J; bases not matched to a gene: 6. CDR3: CASVSGTGDSPLHF. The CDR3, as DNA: TGTGCCAGCGTCTCCGGGACAGGGGATTCACCCCTCCACTTT.

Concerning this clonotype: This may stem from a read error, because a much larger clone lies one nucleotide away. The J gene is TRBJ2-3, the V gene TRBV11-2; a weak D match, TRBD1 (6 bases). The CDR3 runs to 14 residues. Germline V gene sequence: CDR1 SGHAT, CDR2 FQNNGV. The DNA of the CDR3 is TGTGCCAGCAGCTTAGAAGTGGTGACAGGTACGCAGTATTTT. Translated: CASSLEVVTGTQYF.

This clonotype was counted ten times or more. CDR3 nucleotides: TGTGCCAGTAGTATAAGGGCCACGAACACCGGGGAGCTGTTTTTT. Encoded protein: CASSIRATNTGELFF. The rearrangement links TRBV19 to TRBJ2-2; D is ambiguous. Germline CDR1 LNHDA, CDR2 SQIVND (reference sequence). The length of the CDR3 is 15 residues. The V end lost 2 bases, the J end lost 0 bases, and 7 bases lay between the germline ends.

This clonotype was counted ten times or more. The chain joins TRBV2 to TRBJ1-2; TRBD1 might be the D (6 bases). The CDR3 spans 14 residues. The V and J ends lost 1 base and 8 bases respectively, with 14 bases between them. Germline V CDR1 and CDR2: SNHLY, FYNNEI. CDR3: CASSEEPRGEGYTF. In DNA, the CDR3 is TGTGCCAGCAGTGAAGAGCCCAGGGGAGAGGGCTACACCTTC.